This T cell receptor (beta chain) derives from a study of monozygotic twins with inflammatory bowel disease. Study observations and caveats: Evidence did not back any single strong signal or clonotype linked to IBD. IBD patients had lower TCRbeta diversity (inverse Simpson) than healthy co-twins.

CDR3 length equals 13 residues. Per the germline V gene, CDR1 is DFQATT and CDR2 is SNEGSKA (reference sequence). Nested amplification of TCRalpha and TCRbeta cDNA involved two PCRs of roughly 16 and 10 cycles. TCRdb re-called the 5' RACE reads and shows each CDR3 protein once, DNA omitted. Reported are around 370,000 distinct CDR3 sequences; the ten largest clones contain 2% to 3%. As regards this clonotype: Its antigen remains unknown.

This TCR was recovered from a human donor with ulcerative colitis or Crohn's disease, or a healthy co-twin of an affected twin (not recorded which). This chain connects TRBV20-1 to TRBJ1-5; absent DNA, TCRdb's TRBD1 call cannot be checked. Sequencing was done on a sample of blood. The CDR3: CSAFTGGGQPQHF.